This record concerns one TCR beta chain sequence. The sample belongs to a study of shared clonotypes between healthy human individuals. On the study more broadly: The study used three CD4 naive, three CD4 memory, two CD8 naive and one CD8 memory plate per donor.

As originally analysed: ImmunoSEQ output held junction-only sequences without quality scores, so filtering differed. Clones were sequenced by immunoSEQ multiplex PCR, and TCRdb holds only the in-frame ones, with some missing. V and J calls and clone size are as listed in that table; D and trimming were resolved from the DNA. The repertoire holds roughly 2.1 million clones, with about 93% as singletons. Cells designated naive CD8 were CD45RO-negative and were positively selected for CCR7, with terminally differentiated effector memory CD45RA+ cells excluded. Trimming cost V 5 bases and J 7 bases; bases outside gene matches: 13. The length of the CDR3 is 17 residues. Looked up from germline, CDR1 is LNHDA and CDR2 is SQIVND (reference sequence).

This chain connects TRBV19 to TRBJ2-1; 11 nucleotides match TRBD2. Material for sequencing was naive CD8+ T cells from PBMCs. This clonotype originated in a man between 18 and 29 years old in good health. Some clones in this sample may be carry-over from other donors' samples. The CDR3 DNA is TGTGCCAGTAGTGCCCAGTTCCGTAGCGGGAGGGTAAATGAGCAGTTCTTC. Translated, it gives CASSAQFRSGRVNEQFF. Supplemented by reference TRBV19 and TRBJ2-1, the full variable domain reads DGGITQSPKYLFRKEGQNVTLSCEQNLNHDAMYWYRQDPGQGLRLIYYSQIVNDFQKGDIAEGYSVSREKKESFPLTVTSAQKNPTAFYLCASSAQFRSGRVNEQFFGPGTRLTVL.